These T cell receptor beta chains were read from a single sample in a study of T cell repertoires in cytomegalovirus infection. TCRdb re-called the reads through MiXCR, storing one row per CDR3 protein. The repertoire includes about 130,000 distinct CDR3 sequences, more than 30% of them detected once, and approximately 59% sits in the top ten. The antigens these receptors bind are not known. The sample consisted of CD8+ T cells from cultured PBMCs, taken from culture after CMV antigen stimulation. These receptors all stem from a human donor in good health (CMV status not recorded). Some clones in this sample may be carry-over from other donors' samples. Each CDR3 is given with its conserved first and last residue. The D gene is left open where the match is weak. The size of a clone is reported for some rows only, either as once, few or many, or as a class for expanded clones.

j_call clone_size v_call d_call cdr3_aa cdr3_nt
TRBJ2-3 . TRBV2 . CASSSLARGDTRYF TGTGCCAGCAGTTCCCTAGCTAGAGGGGATACGCGGTATTTT
TRBJ1-2 few TRBV12-3/TRBV12-4 . CASSSTEPGLNGYTF TGTGCCAGCAGCTCCACCGAACCGGGACTAAATGGCTACACCTTC
TRBJ1-1 . TRBV20-1 . CSASQFEAFF TGCAGTGCTAGCCAGTTTGAAGCTTTCTTT
TRBJ1-1 many TRBV7-6 . CASSLSAAGGNTEAFF TGTGCCAGCAGCTTATCCGCAGCGGGTGGGAACACTGAAGCTTTCTTT
TRBJ1-3 few TRBV6-5 . CASSYPYSSGNTIYF TGTGCCAGCAGTTACCCATACTCTTCTGGAAACACCATATATTTT
TRBJ2-3 few TRBV7-3 . CASSLNGWGTDTQYF TGTGCCAGCAGCTTAAACGGCTGGGGCACAGATACGCAGTATTTT
TRBJ2-7 . TRBV7-6 . CASSLTVREQYF TGTGCCAGCAGCTTAACGGTCCGGGAGCAGTACTTC
TRBJ2-7 few TRBV20-1 . CSARDSGSGNYEQYF TGCAGTGCTAGAGATTCGGGTAGCGGTAACTACGAGCAGTACTTC
TRBJ1-1 few TRBV27 . CASSPTTVANTEAFF TGTGCCAGCAGTCCGACGACCGTCGCGAACACTGAAGCTTTCTTT
TRBJ2-5 . TRBV2 . CARRNPQETQYF TGTGCCAGACGGAACCCCCAAGAGACCCAGTACTTC
TRBJ2-5 . TRBV12-3/TRBV12-4 . CASSNRQDQETQYF TGTGCCAGCAGTAATAGACAGGACCAAGAGACCCAGTACTTC
TRBJ1-3 many TRBV4-2 . CASSQDGPGSGNTIYF TGTGCCAGCAGCCAAGATGGACCAGGGTCTGGAAACACCATATATTTT
TRBJ2-3 . TRBV5-1 TRBD2 CASSSPKEAGGPADTQYF TGCGCCAGCAGCTCCCCTAAGGAGGCGGGGGGGCCGGCAGATACGCAGTATTTT
TRBJ1-1 . TRBV5-4 TRBD1 CASSFGTGAAEAFF TGTGCCAGCAGCTTTGGGACAGGAGCAGCTGAAGCTTTCTTT
TRBJ2-5 few TRBV7-2 TRBD2 CASRPTSGGAWETQYF TGTGCCAGCAGGCCCACTAGCGGGGGGGCCTGGGAGACCCAGTACTTC
TRBJ1-1 many TRBV4-2 . CASSQVKGQGEAFF TGTGCCAGCAGCCAAGTCAAGGGGCAGGGTGAAGCTTTCTTT
TRBJ1-2 few TRBV5-4 . CASSFQQIYGYTF TGTGCCAGCAGCTTCCAACAGATCTATGGCTACACCTTC
TRBJ1-1 many TRBV7-8 TRBD1 CASSLAQGAWTEAFF TGTGCCAGCAGCTTAGCGCAGGGGGCTTGGACTGAAGCTTTCTTT
TRBJ2-3 many TRBV7-2 . CASSPSTDTQYF TGTGCCAGCAGCCCAAGCACAGATACGCAGTATTTT
TRBJ2-2 few TRBV11-2 . CASSLVTGRELFF TGTGCCAGCAGCTTAGTTACGGGGCGGGAGCTGTTTTTT
TRBJ2-2 few TRBV4-1 TRBD2 CASSRSGDANTGELFF TGCGCCAGCAGCCGGAGCGGGGACGCGAACACCGGGGAGCTGTTTTTT
TRBJ2-2 few TRBV9 . CASSPIRDGNTGELFF TGTGCCAGCAGCCCGATACGGGACGGAAACACCGGGGAGCTGTTTTTT
TRBJ1-1 many TRBV27 . CASSFGSLSEAFF TGTGCCAGCAGTTTCGGGAGCCTGTCTGAAGCTTTCTTT
TRBJ1-5 few TRBV19 . CATQDGGNQPQHF TGTGCCACCCAGGACGGTGGCAATCAGCCCCAGCATTTT
TRBJ2-2 . TRBV20-1 . CSAKPREFIGELFF TGCAGTGCCAAACCTAGGGAATTTATAGGGGAGCTGTTTTTT
TRBJ1-2 many TRBV27 TRBD1 CASSLSRQGRFDGYTF TGTGCCAGCAGTTTATCTCGACAGGGCCGGTTCGATGGCTACACCTTC
TRBJ2-5 once TRBV28 TRBD2 CASSTTLSTPTSGGALETQYF TGTGCCAGCAGCACAACCCTATCGACACCAACGAGCGGGGGGGCCTTAGAGACCCAGTACTTC
TRBJ1-1 few TRBV7-9 TRBD1 CASSSRDSNTEAFF TGTGCCAGCAGCTCCCGGGACAGTAACACTGAAGCTTTCTTT
TRBJ1-1 . TRBV7-6 . CASSLLMAELNTEAFF TGTGCCAGCAGCTTATTGATGGCAGAATTGAACACTGAAGCTTTCTTT
TRBJ2-1 . TRBV4-1 . CASSRAEGARGNEQFF TGCGCCAGCAGCCGAGCCGAGGGGGCGCGGGGAAATGAGCAGTTCTTC
TRBJ2-4 . TRBV10-3 . CAIRYAWLNIQYF TGTGCCATCAGATACGCCTGGCTGAACATTCAGTACTTC
TRBJ2-1 many TRBV7-2 . CASSLWGRGRYNEQFF TGTGCCAGCAGCTTATGGGGGCGCGGTCGTTACAATGAGCAGTTCTTC
TRBJ2-6 many TRBV6-2/TRBV6-3 . CASSTFPGANVLTF TGTGCCAGCTCGACGTTCCCCGGGGCCAACGTCCTGACTTTC
TRBJ1-2 . TRBV6-4 TRBD1 CASREGTGVGGYTF TGTGCCAGCAGGGAAGGGACAGGGGTAGGTGGCTACACCTTC
TRBJ2-1 few TRBV12-3/TRBV12-4 TRBD2 CASSPVWGGSYNEQFF TGTGCCAGCAGCCCCGTTTGGGGGGGCTCCTACAATGAGCAGTTCTTC
TRBJ2-1 few TRBV12-5 . CASGLGTGWNEQFF TGTGCTAGTGGTTTGGGCACAGGGTGGAATGAGCAGTTCTTC
TRBJ1-1 . TRBV6-1 . CASSDHAEAFF TGTGCCAGCAGTGACCACGCTGAAGCTTTCTTT
TRBJ2-2 once TRBV7-9 TRBD2 CASSGTGLAGTGELFF TGTGCCAGCAGCGGGACCGGACTAGCGGGCACCGGGGAGCTGTTTTTT
TRBJ2-5 few TRBV7-8 TRBD2 CASIVTSGGSASETQYF TGTGCCAGCATCGTGACTAGCGGGGGGTCGGCGAGTGAGACCCAGTACTTC
TRBJ2-7 many TRBV7-6 TRBD1 CASSEGTGFSYEQYF TGTGCCAGCAGCGAGGGGACAGGTTTCTCCTACGAGCAGTACTTC